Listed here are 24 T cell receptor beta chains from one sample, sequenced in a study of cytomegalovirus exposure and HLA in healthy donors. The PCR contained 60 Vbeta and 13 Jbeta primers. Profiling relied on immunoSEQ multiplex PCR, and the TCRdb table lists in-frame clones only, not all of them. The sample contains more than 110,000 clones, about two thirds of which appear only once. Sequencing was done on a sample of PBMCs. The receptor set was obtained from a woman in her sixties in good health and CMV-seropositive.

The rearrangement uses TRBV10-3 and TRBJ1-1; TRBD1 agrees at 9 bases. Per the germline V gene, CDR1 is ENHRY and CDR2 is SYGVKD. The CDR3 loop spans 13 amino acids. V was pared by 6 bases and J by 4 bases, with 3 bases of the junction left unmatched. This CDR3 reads CAISDRGFTEAFF. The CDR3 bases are TGTGCCATCAGCGACAGGGGGTTCACTGAAGCTTTCTTT.

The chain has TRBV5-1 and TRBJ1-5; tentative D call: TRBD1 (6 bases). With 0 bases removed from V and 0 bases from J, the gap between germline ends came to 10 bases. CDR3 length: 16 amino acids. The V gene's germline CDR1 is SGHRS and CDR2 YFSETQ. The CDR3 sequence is CASSLGDIASNQPQHF. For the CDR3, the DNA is TGCGCCAGCAGCTTGGGGGACATCGCTAGCAATCAGCCCCAGCATTTT.

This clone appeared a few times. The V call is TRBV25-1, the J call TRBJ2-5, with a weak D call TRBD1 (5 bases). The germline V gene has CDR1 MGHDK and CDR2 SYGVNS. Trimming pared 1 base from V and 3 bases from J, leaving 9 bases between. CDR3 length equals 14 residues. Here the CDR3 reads CASSELRGEETQYF. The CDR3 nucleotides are TGTGCCAGCAGTGAATTAAGGGGCGAAGAGACCCAGTACTTC.

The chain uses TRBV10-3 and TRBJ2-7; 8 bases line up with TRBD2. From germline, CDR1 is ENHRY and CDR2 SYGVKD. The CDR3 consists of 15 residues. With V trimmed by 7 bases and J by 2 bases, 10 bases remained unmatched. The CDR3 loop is CAIISGGRRAYEQYF. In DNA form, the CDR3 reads TGTGCCATCATATCTGGCGGGAGGAGAGCCTACGAGCAGTACTTC.

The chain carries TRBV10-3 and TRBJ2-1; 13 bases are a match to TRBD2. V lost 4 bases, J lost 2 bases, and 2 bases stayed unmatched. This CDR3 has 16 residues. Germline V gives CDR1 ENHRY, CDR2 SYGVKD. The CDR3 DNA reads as TGTGCCATCAGTGCCGGGACTAGCGGGGCCTACAATGAGCAGTTCTTC. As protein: CAISAGTSGAYNEQFF.

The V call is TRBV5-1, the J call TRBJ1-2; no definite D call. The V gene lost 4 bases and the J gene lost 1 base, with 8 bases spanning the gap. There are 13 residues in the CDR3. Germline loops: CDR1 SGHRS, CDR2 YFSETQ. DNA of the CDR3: TGCGCCAGCAGCCTCGGTTATAACTATGGCTACACCTTC. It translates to CASSLGYNYGYTF.

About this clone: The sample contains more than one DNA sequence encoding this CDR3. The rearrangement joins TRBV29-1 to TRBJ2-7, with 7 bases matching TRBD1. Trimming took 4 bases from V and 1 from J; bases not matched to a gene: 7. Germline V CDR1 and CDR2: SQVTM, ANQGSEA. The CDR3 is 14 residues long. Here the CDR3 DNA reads TGCAGCGTTGTTGGAGGACAGGAGTCCTACGAGCAGTACTTC. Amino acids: CSVVGGQESYEQYF.

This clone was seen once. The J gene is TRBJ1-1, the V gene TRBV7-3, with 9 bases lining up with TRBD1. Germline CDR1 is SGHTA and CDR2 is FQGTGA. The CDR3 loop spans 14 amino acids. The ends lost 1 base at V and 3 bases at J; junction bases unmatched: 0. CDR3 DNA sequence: TGTGCCAGCAGCTTAAGGGACAGGGACACTGAAGCTTTCTTT. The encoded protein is CASSLRDRDTEAFF.

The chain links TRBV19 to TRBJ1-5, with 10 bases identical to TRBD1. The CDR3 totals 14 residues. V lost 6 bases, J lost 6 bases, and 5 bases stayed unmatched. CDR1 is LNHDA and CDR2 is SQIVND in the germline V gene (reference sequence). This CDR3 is CASRGTGAGQPQHF. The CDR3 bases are TGTGCCAGTAGGGGGACAGGGGCAGGTCAGCCCCAGCATTTT.

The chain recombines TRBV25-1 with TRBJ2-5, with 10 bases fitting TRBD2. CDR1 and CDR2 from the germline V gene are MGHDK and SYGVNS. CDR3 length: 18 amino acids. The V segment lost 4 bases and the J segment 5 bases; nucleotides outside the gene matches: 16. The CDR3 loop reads CASSGGWGLAGERETQYF. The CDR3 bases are TGTGCCAGCAGTGGGGGGTGGGGGCTAGCGGGAGAAAGGGAGACCCAGTACTTC.

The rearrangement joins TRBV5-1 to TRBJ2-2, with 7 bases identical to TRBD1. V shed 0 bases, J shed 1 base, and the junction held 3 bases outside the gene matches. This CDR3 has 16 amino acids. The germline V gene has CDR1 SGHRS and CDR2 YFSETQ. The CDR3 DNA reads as TGCGCCAGCAGCTTGGTATGGACAGGGAACACCGGGGAGCTGTTTTTT. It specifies CASSLVWTGNTGELFF.

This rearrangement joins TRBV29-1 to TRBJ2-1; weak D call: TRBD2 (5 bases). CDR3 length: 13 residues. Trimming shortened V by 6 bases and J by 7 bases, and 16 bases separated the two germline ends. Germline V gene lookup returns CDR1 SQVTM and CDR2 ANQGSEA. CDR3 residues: CSVAEKPVNEQFF. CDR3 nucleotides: TGCAGCGTAGCGGAAAAGCCAGTAAATGAGCAGTTCTTC.

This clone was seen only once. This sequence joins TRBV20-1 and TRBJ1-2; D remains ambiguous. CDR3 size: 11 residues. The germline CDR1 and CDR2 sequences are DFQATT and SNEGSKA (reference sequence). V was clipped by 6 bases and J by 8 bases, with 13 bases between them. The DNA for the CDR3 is TGCAGTGCCAACGGGAAGTCCGGCTACACCTTC. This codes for CSANGKSGYTF.

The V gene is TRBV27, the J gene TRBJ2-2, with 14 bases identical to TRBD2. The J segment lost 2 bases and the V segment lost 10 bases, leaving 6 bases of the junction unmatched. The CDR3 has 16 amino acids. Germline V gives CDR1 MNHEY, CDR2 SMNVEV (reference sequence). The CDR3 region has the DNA TGTGCCACCAGGACTAGCGGGAGGACTAACACCGGGGAGCTGTTTTTT. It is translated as CATRTSGRTNTGELFF.

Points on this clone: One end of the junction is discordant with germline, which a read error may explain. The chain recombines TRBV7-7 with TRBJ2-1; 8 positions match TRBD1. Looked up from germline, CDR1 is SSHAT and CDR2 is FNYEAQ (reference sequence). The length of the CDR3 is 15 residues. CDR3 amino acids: CASSLDRGPYNEQFF. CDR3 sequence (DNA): TGTGCTAGCAGCTTAGACAGGGGCCCCTACAATGAGCAGTTCTTC.

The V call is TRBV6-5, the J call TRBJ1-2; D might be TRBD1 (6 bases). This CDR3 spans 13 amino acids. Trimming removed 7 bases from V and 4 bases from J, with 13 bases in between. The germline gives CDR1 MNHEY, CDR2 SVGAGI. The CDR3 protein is CASTDGGAYGYTF. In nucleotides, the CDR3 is TGTGCCAGCACCGACGGGGGGGCCTATGGCTACACCTTC.

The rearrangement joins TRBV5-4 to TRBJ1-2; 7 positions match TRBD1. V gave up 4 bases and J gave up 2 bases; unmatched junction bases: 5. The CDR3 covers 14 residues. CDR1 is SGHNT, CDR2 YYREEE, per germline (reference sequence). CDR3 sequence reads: CASSRPGQNYGYTF. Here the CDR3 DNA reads TGTGCCAGCAGCCGACCGGGACAGAACTATGGCTACACCTTC.

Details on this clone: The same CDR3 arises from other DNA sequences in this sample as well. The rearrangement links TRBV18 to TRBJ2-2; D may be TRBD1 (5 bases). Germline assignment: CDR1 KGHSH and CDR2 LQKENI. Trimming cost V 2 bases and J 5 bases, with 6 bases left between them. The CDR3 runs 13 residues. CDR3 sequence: CASSPRGTGELFF. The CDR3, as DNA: TGTGCCAGCTCACCAAGGGGAACCGGGGAGCTGTTTTTT. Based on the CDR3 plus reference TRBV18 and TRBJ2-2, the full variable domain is NAGVMQNPRHLVRRRGQEARLRCSPMKGHSHVYWYRQLPEEGLKFMVYLQKENIIDESGMPKERFSAEFPKEGPSILRIQQVVRGDSAAYFCASSPRGTGELFFGEGSRLTVL.

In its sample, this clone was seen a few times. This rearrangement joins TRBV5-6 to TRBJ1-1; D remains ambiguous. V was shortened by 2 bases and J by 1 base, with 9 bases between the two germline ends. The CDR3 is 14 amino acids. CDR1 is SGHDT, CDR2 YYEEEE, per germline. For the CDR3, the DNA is TGTGCCAGCAGCTTTTTTGGGAGGAACACTGAAGCTTTCTTT. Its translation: CASSFFGRNTEAFF.

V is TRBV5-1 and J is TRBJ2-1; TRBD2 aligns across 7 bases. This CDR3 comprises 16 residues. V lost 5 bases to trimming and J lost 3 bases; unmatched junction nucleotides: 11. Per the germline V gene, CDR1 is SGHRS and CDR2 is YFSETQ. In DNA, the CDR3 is TGCGCCAGCAGGGGATCTAGCGGTATCCGCTACAATGAGCAGTTCTTC. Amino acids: CASRGSSGIRYNEQFF.

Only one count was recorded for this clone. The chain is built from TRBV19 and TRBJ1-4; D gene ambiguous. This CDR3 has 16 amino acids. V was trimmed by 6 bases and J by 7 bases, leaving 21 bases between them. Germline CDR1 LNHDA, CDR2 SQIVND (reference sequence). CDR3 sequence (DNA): TGTGCCAGTAGGGAAGAGGGAGGCGCATGGAGTGAAAAACTGTTTTTT. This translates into CASREEGGAWSEKLFF.

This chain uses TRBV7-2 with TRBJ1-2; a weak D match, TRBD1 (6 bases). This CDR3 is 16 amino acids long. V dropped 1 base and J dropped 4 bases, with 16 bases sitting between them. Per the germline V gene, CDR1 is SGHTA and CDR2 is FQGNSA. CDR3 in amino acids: CASSLGGGTLSYGYTF. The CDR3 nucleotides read TGTGCCAGCAGCTTAGGGGGGGGGACATTGTCCTATGGCTACACCTTC.

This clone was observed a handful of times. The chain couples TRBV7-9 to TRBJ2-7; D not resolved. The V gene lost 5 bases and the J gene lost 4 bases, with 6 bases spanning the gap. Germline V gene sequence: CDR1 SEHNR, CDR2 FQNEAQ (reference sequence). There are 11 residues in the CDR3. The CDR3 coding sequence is TGTGCCAGCAGCCCCTTGTACGAGCAGTACTTC. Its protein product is CASSPLYEQYF.

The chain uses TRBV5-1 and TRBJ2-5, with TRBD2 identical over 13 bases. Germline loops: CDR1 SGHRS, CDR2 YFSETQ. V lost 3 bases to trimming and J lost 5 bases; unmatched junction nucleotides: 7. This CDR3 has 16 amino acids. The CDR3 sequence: CASSSGLAGVWETQYF. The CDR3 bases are TGCGCCAGCAGCTCTGGACTAGCGGGAGTCTGGGAGACCCAGTACTTC.